This T cell receptor beta chain was captured by sequencing in a study of yellow fever vaccine responses in identical twins. Findings of the study overall: Twins reportedly mounted vaccine T cell responses that seemed partly convergent, partly personalized.

A single record per CDR3 protein comes from TCRdb applying MiXCR to the RT-PCR reads. Found here are 14,000 or so distinct CDR3 sequences, approximately 88% of them singletons; the top ten hold about 0.65%. Per the germline V gene, CDR1 is SQVTM and CDR2 is ANQGSEA. The CDR3 runs to 15 residues. V lost 2 bases to trimming and J lost 4 bases; unmatched junction nucleotides: 7. Regarding this clonotype: What it binds is unknown.

This receptor was taken from a young woman who received the yellow fever vaccine. The source material was T cells from blood (PBMCs), unsorted or a sorted subset (not recorded which), sampled before or after yellow fever vaccination (not recorded which). The V and J genes are TRBV29-1 and TRBJ2-1, with 8 bases matching TRBD2. The CDR3 nucleotides read TGCAGCGTTGAACGCCCGGGGGGGCTTTACAATGAGCAGTTCTTC. Its translation: CSVERPGGLYNEQFF.